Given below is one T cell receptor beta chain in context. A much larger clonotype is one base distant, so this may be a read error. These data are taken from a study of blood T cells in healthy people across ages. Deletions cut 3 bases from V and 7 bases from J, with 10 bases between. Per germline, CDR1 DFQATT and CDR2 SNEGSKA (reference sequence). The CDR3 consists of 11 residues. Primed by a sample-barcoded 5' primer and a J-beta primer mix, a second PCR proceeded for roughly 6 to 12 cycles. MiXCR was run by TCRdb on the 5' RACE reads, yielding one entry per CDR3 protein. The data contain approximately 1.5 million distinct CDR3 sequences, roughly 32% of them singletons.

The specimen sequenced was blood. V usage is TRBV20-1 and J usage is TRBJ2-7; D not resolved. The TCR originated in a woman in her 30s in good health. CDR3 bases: TGCAGTGCTAGTCCGGGCGAAGAGCAGTACTTC. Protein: CSASPGEEQYF.